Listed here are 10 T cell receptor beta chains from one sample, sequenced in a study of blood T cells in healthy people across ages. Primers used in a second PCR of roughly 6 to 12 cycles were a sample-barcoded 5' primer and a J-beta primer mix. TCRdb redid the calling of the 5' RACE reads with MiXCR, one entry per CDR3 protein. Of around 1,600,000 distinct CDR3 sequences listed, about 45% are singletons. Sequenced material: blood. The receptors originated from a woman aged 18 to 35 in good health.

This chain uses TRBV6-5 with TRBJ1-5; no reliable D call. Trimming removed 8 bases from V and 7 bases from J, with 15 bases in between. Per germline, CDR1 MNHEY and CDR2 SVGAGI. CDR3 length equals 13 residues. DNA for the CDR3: TGTGCCAGCGGAAAGGAGGTCAAACAGCCCCAGCATTTT. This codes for CASGKEVKQPQHF.

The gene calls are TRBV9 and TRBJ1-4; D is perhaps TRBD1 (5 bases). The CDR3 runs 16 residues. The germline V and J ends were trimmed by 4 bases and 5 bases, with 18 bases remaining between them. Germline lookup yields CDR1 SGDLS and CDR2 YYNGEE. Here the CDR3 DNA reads TGTGCCAGCAGCCTCGGGACGGCCGCCGGGAATGAAAAACTGTTTTTT. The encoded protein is CASSLGTAAGNEKLFF.

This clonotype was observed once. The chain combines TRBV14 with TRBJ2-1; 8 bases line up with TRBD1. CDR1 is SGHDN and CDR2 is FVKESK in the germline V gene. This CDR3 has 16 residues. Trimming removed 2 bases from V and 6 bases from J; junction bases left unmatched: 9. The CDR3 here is CASSQSPHRGINEQFF. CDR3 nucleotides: TGTGCCAGCAGCCAATCTCCCCACAGGGGGATCAATGAGCAGTTCTTC.

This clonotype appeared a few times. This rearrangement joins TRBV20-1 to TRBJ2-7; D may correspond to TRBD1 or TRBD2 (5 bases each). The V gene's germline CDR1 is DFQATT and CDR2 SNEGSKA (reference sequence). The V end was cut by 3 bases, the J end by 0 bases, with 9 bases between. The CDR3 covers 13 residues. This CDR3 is CSASRDDSYEQYF. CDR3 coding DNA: TGCAGTGCTAGCCGGGACGACTCCTACGAGCAGTACTTC.

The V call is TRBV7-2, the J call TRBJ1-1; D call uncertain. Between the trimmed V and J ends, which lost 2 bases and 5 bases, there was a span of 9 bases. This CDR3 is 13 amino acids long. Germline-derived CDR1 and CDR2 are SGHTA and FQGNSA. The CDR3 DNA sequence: TGTGCCAGCAGCTTAATACAGAGGACTGAAGCTTTCTTT. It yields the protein CASSLIQRTEAFF. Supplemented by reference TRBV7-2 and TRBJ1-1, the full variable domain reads GAGVSQSPSNKVTEKGKDVELRCDPISGHTALYWYRQSLGQGLEFLIYFQGNSAPDKSGLPSDRFSAERTGGSVSTLTIQRTQQEDSAVYLCASSLIQRTEAFFGQGTRLTVV.

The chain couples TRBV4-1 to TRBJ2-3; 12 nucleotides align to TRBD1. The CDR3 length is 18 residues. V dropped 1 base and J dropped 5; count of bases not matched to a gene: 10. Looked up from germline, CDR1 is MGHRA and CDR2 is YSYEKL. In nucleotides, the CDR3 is TGCGCCAGCAGCCAAGTTTTTCCCGGGACAGGGGGCCTAGATACGCAGTATTTT. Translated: CASSQVFPGTGGLDTQYF.

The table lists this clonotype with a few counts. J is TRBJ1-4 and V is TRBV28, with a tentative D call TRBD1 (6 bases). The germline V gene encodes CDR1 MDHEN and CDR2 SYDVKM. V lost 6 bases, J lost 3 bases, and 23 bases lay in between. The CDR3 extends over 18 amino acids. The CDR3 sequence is CASSPHKATGLANEKLFF. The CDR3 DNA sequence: TGTGCCAGCAGCCCGCATAAAGCTACAGGGCTAGCTAATGAAAAACTGTTTTTT.

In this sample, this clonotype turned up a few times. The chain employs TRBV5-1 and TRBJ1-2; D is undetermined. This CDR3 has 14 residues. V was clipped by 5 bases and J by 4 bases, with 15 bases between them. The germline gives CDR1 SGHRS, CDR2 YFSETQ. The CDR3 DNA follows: TGCGCCAGCAGTCCCAAGCCCGATGTCTATGGCTACACCTTC. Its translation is CASSPKPDVYGYTF.

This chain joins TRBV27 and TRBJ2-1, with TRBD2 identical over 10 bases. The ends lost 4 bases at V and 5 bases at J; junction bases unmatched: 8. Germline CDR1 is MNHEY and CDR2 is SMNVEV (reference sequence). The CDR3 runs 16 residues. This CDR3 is CASSSPLAGADNEQFF. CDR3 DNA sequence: TGTGCCAGCAGTTCGCCTCTAGCGGGGGCCGACAATGAGCAGTTCTTC.

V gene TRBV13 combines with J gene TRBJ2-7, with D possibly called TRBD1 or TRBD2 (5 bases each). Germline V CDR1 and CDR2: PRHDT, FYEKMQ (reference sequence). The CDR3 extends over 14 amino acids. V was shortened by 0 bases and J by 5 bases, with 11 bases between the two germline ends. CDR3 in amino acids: CASSLGPGTDEQYF. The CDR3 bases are TGTGCCAGCAGCTTAGGCCCAGGGACCGACGAGCAGTACTTC.